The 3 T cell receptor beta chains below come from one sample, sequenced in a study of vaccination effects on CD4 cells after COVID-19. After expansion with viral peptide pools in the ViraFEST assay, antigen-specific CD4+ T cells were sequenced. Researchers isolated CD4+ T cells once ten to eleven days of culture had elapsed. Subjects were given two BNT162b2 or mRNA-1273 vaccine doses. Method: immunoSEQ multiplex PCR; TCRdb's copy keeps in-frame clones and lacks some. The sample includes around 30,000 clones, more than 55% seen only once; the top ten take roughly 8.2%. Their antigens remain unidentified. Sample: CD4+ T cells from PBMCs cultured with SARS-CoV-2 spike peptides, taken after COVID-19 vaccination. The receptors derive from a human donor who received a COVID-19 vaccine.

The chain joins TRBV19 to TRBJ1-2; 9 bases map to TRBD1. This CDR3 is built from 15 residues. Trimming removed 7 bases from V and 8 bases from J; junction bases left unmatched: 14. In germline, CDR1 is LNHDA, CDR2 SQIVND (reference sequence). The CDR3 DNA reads TGTGCCAGTAAACACGCGGGACAGGGCGTAGGAGGCTACACCTTC. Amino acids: CASKHAGQGVGGYTF.

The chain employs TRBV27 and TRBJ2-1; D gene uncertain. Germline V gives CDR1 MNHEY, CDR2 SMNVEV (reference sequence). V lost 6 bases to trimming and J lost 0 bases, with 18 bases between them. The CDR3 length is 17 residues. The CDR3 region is CASRSYLTRSSYNEQFF. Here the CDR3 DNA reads TGTGCCAGCAGATCCTACCTGACTCGCAGCTCCTACAATGAGCAGTTCTTC.

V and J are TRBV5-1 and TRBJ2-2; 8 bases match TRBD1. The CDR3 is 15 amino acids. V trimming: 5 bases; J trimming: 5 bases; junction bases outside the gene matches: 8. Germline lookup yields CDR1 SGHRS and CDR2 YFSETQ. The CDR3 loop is CASSTGQAGTGELFF. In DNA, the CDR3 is TGCGCCAGCAGTACGGGACAGGCGGGGACCGGGGAGCTGTTTTTT.